Listed here is a single T cell receptor (beta chain). Its matching antigen is unknown. Since no conserved phenylalanine or tryptophan closes the CDR3, a read error is the likely cause. No DNA is shown, since the ends of the CDR3 on it are uncertain; the CDR3 is the one TCRdb lists. This sample is part of a study of prognosis after radiotherapy for stage I lung cancer. Across the whole study: While 6 or 7 patients had squamous cell carcinoma tumors, the tumors of roughly twelve were adenocarcinoma. The study, taken as a whole, reports: Post-therapy Shannon entropy was lower in patients developing distant metastases following stereotactic body radiation therapy.

TCR beta CDR3 amplification from genomic DNA was performed by two-round multiplex PCR. Gene-specific primers for each TRBV and TRBJ gene drove first-round PCR. From the multiplex PCR reads, TCRdb called clonotypes with MiXCR, one entry per CDR3 protein. The sample includes 13,000 to 15,000 distinct CDR3 sequences, about two fifths of them seen just once. CDR1 and CDR2 from the germline V gene are DFQATT and SNEGSKA (reference sequence). The CDR3 contains 9 residues when both ends are counted. This TCR derives from a donor aged 50 or older with non-small cell lung cancer. Here the sequenced sample was PBMCs, taken before or after stereotactic body radiation therapy (not recorded which). The chain joins TRBV20-1 to TRBJ2-7; the D call TRBD2 from the table was never checked on the DNA. CDR3 sequence reads: CSARQGLSG.